This passage covers 16 T cell receptor beta chains from one sample sequenced in a study of blood T cell repertoires in COVID-19. Here immunoSEQ multiplex PCR was the method, and the copy in TCRdb shows in-frame clones only, minus some. The sample yields around 300,000 clones, 75% to 90% seen once. The specimen sequenced was peripheral blood. The receptors come from a woman in her seventies with COVID-19, enrolled during active disease.

The chain recombines TRBV4-3 with TRBJ1-2; 9 bases agree with TRBD1. CDR1 LGHNA and CDR2 YSLEER come from the germline V gene. The V segment lost 4 bases and the J segment 4 bases; nucleotides outside the gene matches: 4. The CDR3 is 14 amino acids. CDR3: CASSPTGGGYGYTF. DNA of the CDR3: TGCGCCAGCAGCCCGACAGGGGGTGGCTATGGCTACACCTTC.

The chain joins TRBV12-3 or TRBV12-4 to TRBJ1-1, with 7 nucleotides matching TRBD1. V lost 6 bases and J lost 11; bases outside the gene matches: 6. The CDR3 totals 11 residues. CDR3 coding DNA: TGTGCCAGCAGCATGACAGGGCCGGCTTTCTTT. Its protein product is CASSMTGPAFF.

The V call is TRBV11-2, the J call TRBJ1-2, with D hard to call. The germline V gene encodes CDR1 SGHAT and CDR2 FQNNGV. V lost 0 bases and J lost 4, with 9 bases in between. This CDR3 has 14 amino acids. CDR3 in DNA: TGTGCCAGCAGCTTAGATCTACCCCTCTATGGCTACACCTTC. This sequence encodes CASSLDLPLYGYTF. The full variable domain, rest sourced from reference TRBV11-2 and TRBJ1-2, is EAGVAQSPRYKIIEKRQSVAFWCNPISGHATLYWYQQILGQGPKLLIQFQNNGVVDDSQLPKDRFSAERLKGVDSTLKIQPAKLEDSAVYLCASSLDLPLYGYTFGSGTRLTVV.

This chain connects TRBV7-8 to TRBJ1-6, with 9 nucleotides matching TRBD1. CDR3 length: 17 residues. Losses at the gene ends were 6 bases for V and 10 bases for J; bases not matched to a gene: 16. Germline assignment: CDR1 SGHVS and CDR2 FQNEAQ. The CDR3 is CASSLRHLGQGSSPLHF. In DNA form, the CDR3 reads TGTGCCAGCAGTCTTCGCCACCTCGGACAGGGGAGCTCACCCCTCCACTTT.

DNA of the CDR3: TGCGCCAGCAGCTTGGTGTCACAGGGCCGGGACTATGGCTACACCTTC. Residues: CASSLVSQGRDYGYTF. J is TRBJ1-2 and V is TRBV5-1; tentatively, D is TRBD1 (6 bases). The germline gives CDR1 SGHRS, CDR2 YFSETQ. The CDR3 is 16 residues long. Trimming left V 0 bases short and J 3 bases short, with 15 bases between.

The J gene is TRBJ1-2, the V gene TRBV28; 7 bases agree with TRBD1. There are 13 residues in the CDR3. Germline-derived CDR1 and CDR2 are MDHEN and SYDVKM. After removal of 8 bases from V and 4 bases from J, the junction contained 7 bases not matched to a gene. The CDR3 reads CASRDSSSYGYTF. In DNA, the CDR3 is TGTGCCAGCCGGGACAGCTCCAGCTATGGCTACACCTTC.

This chain uses TRBV7-2 with TRBJ2-1; TRBD2 matches 12 bases. This CDR3 spans 16 amino acids. Germline V gene sequence: CDR1 SGHTA, CDR2 FQGNSA. The ends lost 5 bases at V and 7 bases at J; junction bases unmatched: 9. This CDR3 is CASSQAGLAGINEQFF. The CDR3 DNA follows: TGTGCCAGCAGCCAGGCCGGACTAGCGGGGATAAATGAGCAGTTCTTC.

This clone is a singleton in its sample. The J gene is TRBJ2-1, the V gene TRBV30; D is perhaps TRBD2 (5 bases). CDR1 GTSNPN and CDR2 SVGIG come from the germline V gene (reference sequence). Trimming cost V 2 bases and J 12 bases, with 14 bases left between them. The CDR3 is made up of 12 amino acids. CDR3 nucleotides: TGTGCCTGGAGTCTGGGAAATGGAGGGCAGTTCTTC. This translates into CAWSLGNGGQFF.

This clone showed up just once. The chain carries TRBV30 and TRBJ1-5; TRBD1 matches 7 bases. Per germline, CDR1 GTSNPN and CDR2 SVGIG (reference sequence). V lost 3 bases to trimming and J lost 2 bases; unmatched junction nucleotides: 7. The CDR3 totals 15 residues. CDR3 coding DNA: TGTGCCTGGAGGAAAACAGGGGAAGGCAATCAGCCCCAGCATTTT. It codes for CAWRKTGEGNQPQHF.

This clone was seen a handful of times. The J gene is TRBJ1-2, the V gene TRBV6-5, with TRBD1 matching over 8 bases. CDR1 is MNHEY, CDR2 SVGAGI, per germline. Trimming took 7 bases from V and 2 from J; bases not matched to a gene: 6. CDR3 length equals 14 residues. CDR3 region: CASIFTGGNYGYTF. The CDR3 bases are TGTGCCAGCATCTTCACAGGGGGAAACTATGGCTACACCTTC.

This sequence joins TRBV19 and TRBJ1-4; D is ambiguous. Germline-derived CDR1 and CDR2 are LNHDA and SQIVND (reference sequence). The CDR3 runs 12 residues. V was trimmed by 5 bases and J by 8 bases, leaving 9 bases between them. The CDR3, as DNA: TGTGCCAGTAGTTCCCGGGAGGAAAAACTGTTTTTT. Translation gives CASSSREEKLFF.

This clone has just one count. V gene TRBV19 combines with J gene TRBJ1-1; no definite D call. The CDR3 is 14 residues long. The V gene lost 5 bases and the J gene lost 1 base, with 11 bases spanning the gap. Germline-derived CDR1 and CDR2 are LNHDA and SQIVND (reference sequence). The CDR3 DNA follows: TGTGCCAGTAGTTCCAAGCTCGGGAACACTGAAGCTTTCTTT. Translated: CASSSKLGNTEAFF. The variable domain in full, completed from reference TRBV19 and TRBJ1-1, reads DGGITQSPKYLFRKEGQNVTLSCEQNLNHDAMYWYRQDPGQGLRLIYYSQIVNDFQKGDIAEGYSVSREKKESFPLTVTSAQKNPTAFYLCASSSKLGNTEAFFGQGTRLTVV.

This chain uses TRBV15 with TRBJ1-6; 9 positions match TRBD1. The CDR3 sequence is 15 residues long. After removal of 1 base from V and 9 bases from J, the junction contained 4 bases not matched to a gene. Germline V CDR1 and CDR2: LNHNV, YYDKDF (reference sequence). The CDR3 spells CATSRVGQGSSPLHF. As DNA, the CDR3 is TGTGCCACCAGCAGAGTGGGACAGGGCAGTTCACCCCTCCACTTT.

The CDR3 spells CASSQGNSDTQYF. CDR3 DNA: TGTGCCAGCAGCCAAGGAAACTCAGATACGCAGTATTTT. This rearrangement joins TRBV3-1 (or the pseudogene TRBV3-2) to TRBJ2-3; D call uncertain. This CDR3 has 13 residues. Germline-derived CDR1 and CDR2 are LGHDT and YNNKEL (reference sequence). V was shortened by 1 base and J by 4 bases, with 6 bases between the two germline ends.

The table lists this clone with a few counts. The V gene is TRBV11-2, the J gene TRBJ2-2; TRBD2 matches at 13 bases. Germline loops: CDR1 SGHAT, CDR2 FQNNGV. CDR3 length: 16 residues. V shed 4 bases and J 7 bases; nucleotides not matched to a gene: 6. The CDR3, as DNA: TGTGCCAGCAGCTACCGGACTAGCGGGGGAATCGGGGAGCTGTTTTTT. Protein sequence: CASSYRTSGGIGELFF.

The CDR3, as DNA: TGTGCCAGCAGCCCCACGGGGGGGACTGAAGCTTTCTTT. Protein: CASSPTGGTEAFF. This chain links TRBV7-3 with TRBJ1-1; D may be TRBD1 (5 bases). The V and J ends lost 5 bases and 5 bases respectively, with 12 bases between them. The CDR3 loop spans 13 amino acids. Per germline, CDR1 SGHTA and CDR2 FQGTGA.